One sample yielded the 9 T cell receptor delta chains listed below, sequenced in a study of human gamma delta and Vdelta1 T cells. No antigen has been identified for these receptors. TCRdb redid clone calling on the PCR reads using CATT. The sample includes roughly 7,000 delta-chain clones, almost 40% of them seen just once. Sequencing was done on a sample of Vdelta1 gamma-delta T cells from blood grown in culture (DOT cells). Receptors originate from a human donor in good health.

This chain joins TRDV1 and TRDJ1, with 8 bases fitting TRDD3. The germline V gene encodes CDR1 TSWWSYY and CDR2 QGS. V trimming: 4 bases; J trimming: 4 bases; junction bases outside the gene matches: 23. The CDR3 has 20 residues. CDR3: CALGGYSPTGGYWGVDKLIF. CDR3 DNA sequence: TGTGCTCTTGGGGGCTATTCTCCTACAGGGGGATATTGGGGGGTCGATAAACTCATCTTT.

The chain recombines TRDV1 with TRDJ1, with TRDD3 matching over 8 bases. The junction had 17 bases not matched to a gene; V was cut back by 0 bases and J by 2 bases. From germline, CDR1 is TSWWSYY and CDR2 QGS. This CDR3 is 20 amino acids long. The CDR3 here is CALGELPTAMGDDRTDKLIF. CDR3 nucleotide sequence: TGTGCTCTTGGGGAACTTCCTACGGCGATGGGGGATGATCGGACCGATAAACTCATCTTT.

This chain connects TRDV1 to TRDJ1; D may be TRDD2 (6 bases). The CDR3 is 17 amino acids. V was shortened by 0 bases and J by 2 bases, with 16 bases between the two germline ends. Germline V gene sequence: CDR1 TSWWSYY, CDR2 QGS. The CDR3, as DNA: TGTGCTCTTGGGGAACTAGGTCCTACCCACGGGACCGATAAACTCATCTTT. It is translated as CALGELGPTHGTDKLIF.

V and J are TRDV3 and TRDJ2; D perhaps matches TRDD3 (6 bases). Germline V gene data show CDR1 as TVYSNPD and CDR2 as GDNSRS (reference sequence). The CDR3 has 21 residues. Trimming took off 2 bases at V and 6 bases at J, with 37 bases between the two ends. The CDR3 reads CAFRKTPPAWGHQNTAAQLFF. CDR3 bases: TGTGCCTTTCGCAAGACCCCGCCTGCCTGGGGACATCAAAACACGGCAGCACAACTCTTCTTT. The variable domain in full, completed from reference TRDV3 and TRDJ2, reads CDKVTQSSPDQTVASGSEVVLLCTYDTVYSNPDLFWYRIRPDYSFQFVFYGDNSRSEGADFTQGRFSVKHILTQKAFHLVISPVRTEDSATYYCAFRKTPPAWGHQNTAAQLFFGKGTQLIVEP.

Only a few counts were recorded for this clone. The chain combines TRDV1 with TRDJ1; D may match TRDD2 or TRDD3 (7 bases each). V lost 0 bases, J lost 0 bases, and 26 bases lay in between. Germline CDR1 is TSWWSYY and CDR2 is QGS. The CDR3 covers 21 residues. CDR3 in amino acids: CALGELFLRRGIQRYTDKLIF. The CDR3 DNA reads as TGTGCTCTTGGGGAACTTTTCCTACGTCGAGGGATACAGAGGTACACCGATAAACTCATCTTT.

This clone showed up just a few times. This sequence joins TRDV1 and TRDJ1, with a tentative D call TRDD3 (6 bases). The CDR3 is 20 residues long. The germline V gene encodes CDR1 TSWWSYY and CDR2 QGS. V lost 1 base and J 0 bases, leaving 24 bases between the germline ends. CDR3 protein: CALGEPVTLVVTGYTDKLIF. The CDR3 nucleotides read TGTGCTCTTGGGGAACCCGTTACCCTGGTTGTGACTGGGTACACCGATAAACTCATCTTT.

Notes on this clone: A junction end diverges from the germline sequence, so it may reflect a read error. This CDR3 is also generated by other DNA sequences in the sample. The J gene is TRDJ1, the V gene TRDV1; 13 nucleotides match TRDD3. The CDR3 runs 24 residues. Germline V CDR1 and CDR2: TSWWSYY, QGS. In DNA, the CDR3 is TGTGCTCTTGGAGAACTATCTTTATCCCTTCCCCACGTACTGGGGGATACGCGAACCGATAAACTCATCTTT. It translates to CALGELSLSLPHVLGDTRTDKLIF.

This sequence joins TRDV1 and TRDJ1; D unresolved. The CDR3 loop spans 20 amino acids. V lost 3 bases to trimming and J lost 0 bases, with 26 bases between them. Germline V gene sequence: CDR1 TSWWSYY, CDR2 QGS. The CDR3 here is CALGELLSLSYPRDTDKLIF. In nucleotides, the CDR3 is TGTGCTCTTGGGGAGCTCCTCTCGCTTAGCTACCCGAGGGACACCGATAAACTCATCTTT.

This clone was observed a few times. Within the sample, other DNA sequences also encode this same CDR3. The chain has TRDV1 and TRDJ1; 9 nucleotides line up with TRDD3. J gave up 4 bases and V 4 bases, and 19 bases lay outside the gene matches. Per germline, CDR1 TSWWSYY and CDR2 QGS. The CDR3 has 19 residues. CDR3 region: CALGVLRGPLLGEHDKLIF. The DNA for the CDR3 is TGTGCTCTTGGGGTCCTGAGGGGTCCCTTACTGGGGGAACACGATAAACTCATCTTT.